These T cell receptor beta chains were read from a single sample in a study of control samples from healthy donors and cancer patients. Assay: immunoSEQ multiplex PCR; the TCRdb copy retains only in-frame clones and omits some. Counted here are fewer than 200,000 clones, around 90% occurring once; the ten biggest clones make up 4.9%. The sample consisted of blood. The receptors derive from a woman aged 25-40 years in good health. Both conserved end residues are part of each CDR3. A D gene is named only where the DNA matches it firmly. Only some rows state a clone size, as once, few, many or a class for expanded clones.

CATGPGLAGYEQFF,TGCGCCACCGGACCGGGACTAGCGGGCTATGAGCAGTTCTTC,TRBJ2-1,TRBV10-2,NA,TRBD2
CASRTGSYEQYF,TGTGCCAGCCGGACGGGCTCCTACGAGCAGTACTTC,TRBJ2-7,TRBV28,NA,NA
CASSTSGGRDSPLHF,TGCGCCAGCAGCACATCAGGTGGACGGGATTCACCCCTCCACTTT,TRBJ1-6,TRBV5-1,NA,NA
CASSQVDGRSYGYTF,TGTGCCAGCAGCCAAGTAGACGGCCGAAGCTATGGCTACACCTTC,TRBJ1-2,TRBV3-1/TRBV3-2,few,NA
CASSPQFLEFGEQYF,TGTGCCAGCAGCCCCCAGTTTTTGGAGTTCGGCGAGCAGTACTTC,TRBJ2-7,TRBV27,NA,NA
CAWSSGQANEKLFF,TGTGCCTGGAGTTCGGGACAGGCTAATGAAAAACTGTTTTTT,TRBJ1-4,TRBV30,NA,TRBD1
CASSDLGHYEQYF,TGTGCCAGCAGCGACCTGGGCCACTACGAGCAGTACTTC,TRBJ2-7,TRBV7-2,NA,NA
CASSPMGGLAWNEQFF,TGTGCCAGCAGCCCCATGGGGGGACTAGCATGGAATGAGCAGTTCTTC,TRBJ2-1,TRBV9,few,TRBD2
CASSLISYLSSYNEQFF,TGTGCCAGCAGCTTGATAAGCTACCTTTCCTCCTACAATGAGCAGTTCTTC,TRBJ2-1,TRBV5-6,NA,NA
CASSLPGTGGYEQYF,TGTGCCAGCAGCCTGCCCGGGACAGGGGGGTACGAGCAGTACTTC,TRBJ2-7,TRBV5-8,NA,TRBD1
CASRQSSGANVLTF,TGTGCCAGCAGGCAGAGCTCTGGGGCCAACGTCCTGACTTTC,TRBJ2-6,TRBV6-5,NA,NA
CASSLSTGQGGGYGYTF,TGTGCCAGCAGTTTATCAACGGGTCAGGGCGGCGGCTATGGCTACACCTTC,TRBJ1-2,TRBV27,NA,NA
CASSLPGEGPWDTEAFF,TGTGCCAGCAGCTTACCGGGAGAAGGACCGTGGGACACTGAAGCTTTCTTT,TRBJ1-1,TRBV11-2,NA,NA
CSARDYEQFF,TGCAGTGCTAGGGATTATGAGCAGTTCTTC,TRBJ2-1,TRBV20-1,NA,NA
CASDPRGVGSGYTF,TGTGCCAGCGACCCCCGGGGGGTAGGTTCCGGCTACACCTTC,TRBJ1-2,TRBV5-5,NA,NA
CASSPQAQNTEAFF,TGTGCCAGCAGCCCCCAGGCCCAGAACACTGAAGCTTTCTTT,TRBJ1-1,TRBV9,few,NA
CASGDATQYF,TGTGCCAGCGGAGACGCGACCCAGTACTTC,TRBJ2-5,TRBV2,NA,NA
CASSQLFPGGALAFF,TGTGCCAGCAGCCAATTGTTTCCAGGGGGCGCGTTAGCTTTCTTT,TRBJ1-1,TRBV3-1/TRBV3-2,NA,TRBD1
CASTSTSGRNNEQFF,TGTGCCAGCACCTCGACTAGCGGGAGGAACAATGAGCAGTTCTTC,TRBJ2-1,TRBV28,once,TRBD2
CASSLSASNTGELFF,TGTGCCAGCAGCTTATCCGCGAGTAACACCGGGGAGCTGTTTTTT,TRBJ2-2,TRBV7-2,once,NA
CASSWRGLATYSGAYNEQFF,TGTGCCAGCAGCTGGAGGGGACTAGCGACCTACAGTGGCGCCTACAATGAGCAGTTCTTC,TRBJ2-1,TRBV5-5,NA,TRBD2
CASSAVDRGLVYGYTF,TGTGCCAGCAGTGCCGTCGACAGGGGGCTTGTCTATGGCTACACCTTC,TRBJ1-2,TRBV25-1,NA,TRBD1
CASSQGQGNNEQFF,TGTGCCAGCAGCCAGGGACAGGGTAACAATGAGCAGTTCTTC,TRBJ2-1,TRBV11-2,NA,TRBD1
CASTLRGGAQHF,TGTGCCAGCACTCTAAGGGGGGGTGCCCAGCATTTT,TRBJ1-5,TRBV12-3/TRBV12-4,NA,NA
CASSLDRFREKLFF,TGCGCCAGCAGCCTCGACAGGTTTCGTGAAAAACTGTTTTTT,TRBJ1-4,TRBV5-1,NA,NA
CASSLGSGGHEQFF,TGTGCCAGCAGCTTAGGTAGCGGGGGGCATGAGCAGTTCTTC,TRBJ2-1,TRBV7-8,NA,TRBD2
CASSPLSGAVFIETQYF,TGTGCCAGTAGTCCCCTCTCGGGGGCAGTTTTTATTGAGACCCAGTACTTC,TRBJ2-5,TRBV19,NA,NA
CATSKRGGTDTQYF,TGTGCCACCAGCAAAAGAGGGGGGACAGATACGCAGTATTTT,TRBJ2-3,TRBV24-1,few,NA
CAISERGTPTEAFF,TGTGCCATCAGTGAGCGAGGGACACCAACTGAAGCTTTCTTT,TRBJ1-1,TRBV10-3,NA,NA
CASRSGVVNTGELFF,TGTGCTAGCCGTTCGGGGGTAGTAAATACCGGGGAGCTGTTTTTT,TRBJ2-2,TRBV7-7,NA,NA
CASSLGQRNTIYF,TGCGCCAGCAGCCTGGGACAGAGAAACACCATATATTTT,TRBJ1-3,TRBV5-1,NA,TRBD1
CATRAGGTGNTIYF,TGTGCCACCAGAGCAGGGGGAACTGGAAACACCATATATTTT,TRBJ1-3,TRBV6-5,NA,TRBD1
CASSASGTLRTDTQYF,TGTGCCAGCAGCGCCTCCGGGACACTTCGCACAGATACGCAGTATTTT,TRBJ2-3,TRBV11-2,NA,NA
CAWSVGQGANEKLFF,TGTGCCTGGAGTGTCGGGCAGGGGGCTAACGAAAAACTGTTTTTT,TRBJ1-4,TRBV30,NA,TRBD1
CASSLETGTNEKLFF,TGTGCCAGCAGCCTAGAGACAGGGACTAATGAAAAACTGTTTTTT,TRBJ1-4,TRBV7-9,NA,TRBD1
CSVEDRGQIYGYTF,TGCAGCGTTGAAGATCGGGGACAGATCTATGGCTACACCTTC,TRBJ1-2,TRBV29-1,NA,TRBD1